This T cell receptor beta chain was found in a study of T cell responses to AZD1222 COVID-19 vaccine. Across the whole study: Pooled together were second doses at about 4 or about 12 weeks.

Comment on this clone: What it binds is unknown.

Study-level results: Clonal diversity was possibly underestimated; the donors were predominantly white British and more often female. Variant regions that are unmutated are reportedly the target of nearly half of spike-specific TCRs. Only five to seven individuals given AZD1222 were seropositive at baseline.

Data came from immunoSEQ multiplex PCR; TCRdb stores just in-frame clones and leaves some out. The sample gives under 150,000 clones, over 90% of which show up once; about 0.86% is in the top ten. The sequence derives from an adult in good health. Sample: peripheral blood, taken on day 0 of AZD1222 vaccination.

DNA of the CDR3: TGTGCCAGCAGCCGGGGCCTGAGCTCCTACAATGAGCAGTTCTTC. It specifies CASSRGLSSYNEQFF. The gene calls are TRBV11-3 and TRBJ2-1; D might be TRBD1 or TRBD2, each matching 5 bases. This CDR3 comprises 15 residues. The V gene's germline CDR1 is SGHNT and CDR2 YENEEA. The V end lost 5 bases, the J end lost 0 bases, and 11 bases lay between the germline ends.